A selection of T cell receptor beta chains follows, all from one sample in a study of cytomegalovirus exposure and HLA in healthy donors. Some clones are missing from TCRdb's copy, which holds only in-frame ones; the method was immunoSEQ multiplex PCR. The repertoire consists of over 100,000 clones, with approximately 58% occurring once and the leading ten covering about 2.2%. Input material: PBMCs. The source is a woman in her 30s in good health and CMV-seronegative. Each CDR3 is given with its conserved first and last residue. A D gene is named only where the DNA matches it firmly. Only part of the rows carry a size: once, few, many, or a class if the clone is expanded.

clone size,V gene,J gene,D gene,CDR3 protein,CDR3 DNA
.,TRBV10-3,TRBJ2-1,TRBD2,CAISESPLAGASNEQFF,TGTGCCATCAGTGAGTCGCCCCTAGCGGGAGCGTCCAATGAGCAGTTCTTC
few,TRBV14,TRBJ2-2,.,CASSQDRWQVNTGELFF,TGTGCCAGCAGCCAAGATCGGTGGCAGGTCAACACCGGGGAGCTGTTTTTT
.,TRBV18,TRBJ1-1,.,CASHTGHSNTEAFF,TGTGCCAGCCATACAGGACATTCGAACACTGAAGCTTTCTTT
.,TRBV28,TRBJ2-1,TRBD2,CASSLSGGRAYNEQFF,TGTGCCAGCAGTTTATCGGGGGGGAGGGCCTACAATGAGCAGTTCTTC
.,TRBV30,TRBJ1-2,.,CAWRREGRGYTF,TGTGCCTGGAGGAGGGAGGGACGTGGCTACACCTTC
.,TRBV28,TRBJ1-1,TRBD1,CASSLWDRGNTEAFF,TGTGCCAGCAGTTTATGGGACAGGGGGAACACTGAAGCTTTCTTT
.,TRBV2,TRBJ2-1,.,CASSEWGERGNEQFF,TGTGCCAGCAGTGAATGGGGGGAAAGGGGCAATGAGCAGTTCTTC
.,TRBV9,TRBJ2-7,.,CASSVDWRDGVVEQYF,TGTGCCAGCAGCGTAGATTGGAGGGACGGAGTGGTAGAGCAGTACTTC
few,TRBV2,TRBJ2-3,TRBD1,CASRRDRGNTQYF,TGTGCCAGCAGGCGGGACAGGGGAAATACGCAGTATTTT
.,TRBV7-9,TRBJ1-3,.,CASSIIFPQPGPGNTIYF,TGTGCCAGCAGCATTATATTCCCCCAGCCAGGGCCGGGTAACACCATATATTTT
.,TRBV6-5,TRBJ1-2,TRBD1,CASSYAGQGRGYTF,TGTGCCAGCAGTTACGCGGGACAGGGGCGGGGCTACACCTTC
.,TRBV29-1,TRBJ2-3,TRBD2,CSVATSGGTDTQYF,TGCAGCGTAGCGACTAGCGGGGGCACAGATACGCAGTATTTT
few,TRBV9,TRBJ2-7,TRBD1,CASSVGGQGIYEQYF,TGTGCCAGCAGCGTAGGAGGACAGGGCATCTACGAGCAGTACTTC
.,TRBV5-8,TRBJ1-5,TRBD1,CASSLVGTGYQPQHF,TGTGCCAGCAGCTTGGTCGGGACAGGCTATCAGCCCCAGCATTTT
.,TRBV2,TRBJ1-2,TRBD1,CASSEEAGGIARGYTF,TGTGCCAGCAGTGAAGAGGCAGGGGGCATTGCTCGTGGCTACACCTTC
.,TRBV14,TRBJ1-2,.,CASSPARGIYNYGYTF,TGTGCCAGCAGCCCCGCGAGGGGGATTTATAACTATGGCTACACCTTC
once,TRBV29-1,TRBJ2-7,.,CSVRQGGAYEQYF,TGCAGCGTTCGCCAGGGAGGAGCCTACGAGCAGTACTTC
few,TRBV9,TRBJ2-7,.,CASSVESVSYEQYF,TGTGCCAGCAGCGTAGAGTCGGTCTCATACGAGCAGTACTTC
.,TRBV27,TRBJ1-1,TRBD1,CASSQAGGTEAFF,TGTGCCAGCTCGCAAGCAGGGGGCACTGAAGCTTTCTTT
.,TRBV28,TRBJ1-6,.,CASSLSGLSSYNSPLHF,TGTGCCAGCAGTTTATCGGGACTAAGCTCCTATAATTCACCCCTCCACTTT
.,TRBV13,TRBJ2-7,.,CASRYHREESYEQYF,TGTGCCAGCAGGTACCACAGGGAAGAGTCCTACGAGCAGTACTTC
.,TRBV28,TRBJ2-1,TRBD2,CASRAGVDNEQFF,TGTGCCAGCCGAGCGGGAGTTGACAATGAGCAGTTCTTC
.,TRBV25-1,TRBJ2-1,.,CASSDTGLYNEQFF,TGTGCCAGCAGTGATACAGGGTTATACAATGAGCAGTTCTTC
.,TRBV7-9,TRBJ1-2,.,CASSWSGDGYTF,TGTGCCAGCAGCTGGTCAGGGGATGGCTACACCTTC
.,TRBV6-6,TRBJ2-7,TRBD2,CASSSGTSEYYEQYF,TGTGCCAGCAGTTCCGGGACTAGCGAGTACTACGAGCAGTACTTC
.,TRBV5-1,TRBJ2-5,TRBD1,CASSTGQGVQETQYF,TGCGCCAGCAGTACAGGACAGGGAGTACAAGAGACCCAGTACTTC
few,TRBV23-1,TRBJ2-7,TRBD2,CASSLDSTSGAYEQYF,TGCGCCAGCAGTCTCGATTCGACTAGCGGGGCCTACGAGCAGTACTTC
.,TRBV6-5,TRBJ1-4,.,CASSYSGKLFF,TGTGCCAGCAGTTACTCCGGGAAACTGTTTTTT
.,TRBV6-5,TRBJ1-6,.,CASRGQFNSPLHF,TGTGCCAGCAGAGGACAGTTTAATTCACCCCTCCACTTT
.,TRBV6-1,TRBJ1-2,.,CASSEQGIRNYGYTF,TGTGCCAGCAGTGAACAGGGGATAAGGAACTATGGCTACACCTTC
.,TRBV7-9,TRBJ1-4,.,CASSLTEGPFNEKLFF,TGTGCCAGCAGCTTGACGGAGGGCCCGTTTAATGAAAAACTGTTTTTT
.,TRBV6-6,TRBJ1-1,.,CASSYGQSGTEAFF,TGTGCCAGCAGTTACGGGCAGTCGGGGACTGAAGCTTTCTTT
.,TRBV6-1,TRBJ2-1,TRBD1,CASRQGIVDEQFF,TGTGCCAGCAGACAGGGGATTGTAGATGAGCAGTTCTTC
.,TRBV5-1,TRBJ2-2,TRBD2,CASSLVLAGVPTGELFF,TGCGCCAGCAGCTTGGTACTAGCGGGAGTCCCCACCGGGGAGCTGTTTTTT
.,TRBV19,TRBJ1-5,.,CASSIQFSNQPQHF,TGTGCCAGTAGTATACAATTTAGCAATCAGCCCCAGCATTTT
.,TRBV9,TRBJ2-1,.,CASSPRRTPLGNEQFF,TGTGCCAGCAGCCCGAGGAGGACTCCTCTGGGCAATGAGCAGTTCTTC
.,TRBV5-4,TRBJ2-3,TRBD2,CASSPAGGGTDTQYF,TGTGCCAGCAGCCCAGCGGGAGGAGGGACAGATACGCAGTATTTT
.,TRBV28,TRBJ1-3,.,CASSLGSGTSGNTIYF,TGTGCCAGCAGTCTAGGATCCGGCACCTCTGGAAACACCATATATTTT
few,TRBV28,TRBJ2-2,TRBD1,CASSLQGQGRTGELFF,TGTGCCAGCAGTTTACAGGGACAGGGAAGGACCGGGGAGCTGTTTTTT
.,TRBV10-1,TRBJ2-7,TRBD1,CASRYRDRGLNEQYF,TGCGCCAGCAGGTACCGGGACAGGGGTTTGAACGAGCAGTACTTC
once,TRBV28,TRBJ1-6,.,CASLKWGHRDSPLHF,TGTGCCAGCTTAAAGTGGGGGCACCGAGATTCACCCCTCCACTTT
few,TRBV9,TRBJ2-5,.,CASSVAGAAGETQYF,TGTGCCAGCAGCGTAGCGGGGGCAGCGGGGGAGACCCAGTACTTC
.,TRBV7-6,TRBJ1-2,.,CASKSNYGYTF,TGTGCCAGCAAAAGCAACTATGGCTACACCTTC
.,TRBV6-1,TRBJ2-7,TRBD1,CASSEIQGAKDEQYF,TGTGCCAGCAGTGAAATACAGGGGGCTAAAGACGAGCAGTACTTC
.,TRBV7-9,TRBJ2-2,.,CASSAPSSRGTGELFF,TGTGCCAGCAGCGCCCCTAGCTCCCGCGGCACCGGGGAGCTGTTTTTT
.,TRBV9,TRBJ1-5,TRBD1,CASSVGTGDSNQPQHF,TGTGCCAGCAGCGTAGGGACAGGGGATAGCAATCAGCCCCAGCATTTT
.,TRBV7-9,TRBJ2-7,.,CASSLISEAYEQYF,TGTGCCAGCAGCTTAATCTCTGAGGCCTACGAGCAGTACTTC
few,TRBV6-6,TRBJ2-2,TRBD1,CASSYGTGGLAGELFF,TGTGCCAGCAGTTACGGGACAGGGGGCTTGGCCGGGGAGCTGTTTTTT
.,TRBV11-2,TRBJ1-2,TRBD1,CASSTGQGSRRNYGYTF,TGTGCCAGCAGCACAGGACAGGGATCTCGTCGGAACTATGGCTACACCTTC
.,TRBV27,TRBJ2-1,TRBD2,CASRLAGAYNEQFF,TGTGCCAGCAGGCTAGCGGGAGCCTACAATGAGCAGTTCTTC
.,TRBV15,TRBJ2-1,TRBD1,CATSNPGQGLNEQFF,TGTGCCACCAGCAACCCGGGACAGGGGTTGAATGAGCAGTTCTTC
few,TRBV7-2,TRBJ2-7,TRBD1,CASNHRGLSYEQYF,TGTGCCAGCAACCACAGGGGTCTCTCCTACGAGCAGTACTTC
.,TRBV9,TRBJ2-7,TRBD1,CASRPGTGGDEQYF,TGTGCCAGCAGACCCGGGACAGGGGGCGACGAGCAGTACTTC